This T cell receptor (beta chain) is drawn from a study of identifying expanded T cells in peripheral blood. Assay used: immunoSEQ multiplex PCR; TCRdb lists only in-frame clones, some missing. Of roughly 130,000 clones listed, 65% to 90% are singletons. V gave up 3 bases and J gave up 5 bases, with 13 bases separating them. CDR3 length equals 14 residues. Germline assignment: CDR1 LGHNA and CDR2 YSLEER. The TCR originated in a person between 18 and 69 years old in good health. The chain has TRBV4-3 and TRBJ1-2, with D possibly TRBD1 on 6 matching bases. Specimen: blood. The CDR3 DNA follows: TGCGCCAGCAGCCAGTTAGGACAGCTATATGGCTACACCTTC. Its translation is CASSQLGQLYGYTF.